This T cell receptor (beta chain) stems from a study of blood T cell repertoires in COVID-19. This table comes from immunoSEQ multiplex PCR, and its TCRdb copy is limited to in-frame clones, with some not included. The data contain 100,000 to 150,000 clones, around nine tenths of them singletons. Trimming removed 5 bases from V and 1 base from J, with 9 bases in between. This CDR3 contains 13 residues. CDR1 and CDR2 (germline): MNHEY, SMNVEV (reference sequence). This chain connects TRBV27 to TRBJ2-7, with D uncertain. The material sequenced was peripheral blood. This receptor was obtained from a man in his fifties or sixties with COVID-19, enrolled during active disease. In DNA, the CDR3 is TGTGCCAGCAGTCCATTTCAGTCCTACGAGCAGTACTTC. Translation gives CASSPFQSYEQYF.